Only a few counts were recorded for the clone carrying this TCR beta chain. Its matching antigen is unknown. This sample was taken from a study of T cell repertoires in cytomegalovirus infection. On the study more broadly: TCR beta signatures that were public indicated CMV infection and matching HLA type. Study-level findings and limits: HLA-C-restricted CMV-specific TCR beta clonotypes prevailed in the ex vivo response. Carriage of CMV together with the relevant HLA was identifiable through cumulative public TCR beta family frequency.

The CDR3 spans 15 residues. V was pared by 9 bases and J by 5 bases, with 12 bases of the junction left unmatched. CDR1 is SEHNR and CDR2 is FQNEAQ in the germline V gene (reference sequence). TCRdb recomputed calls from the reads with MiXCR, one row per CDR3 protein. Among around 740,000 distinct CDR3 sequences, 35% were seen once, and the ten largest hold roughly 2.9%. This chain joins TRBV7-9 and TRBJ2-5; 10 nucleotides match TRBD1. The source is a human donor in good health (CMV status not recorded). Some clones in this sample may be carry-over from other donors' samples. Material: PBMCs. The CDR3 DNA sequence: TGTGCCAGTTCAACCGGGACAGGGGAATCCGAGACCCAGTACTTC. It is translated as CASSTGTGESETQYF.